The sequence of this T cell receptor (beta chain) was determined in a study of blood T cell repertoires in COVID-19 (dated by TCRdb to the early 2020s). Regarding the research as a whole: Collaborator samples came from the United States, Italy and Spain and covered acute and convalescent phases of COVID-19. The prospective study material was composed of cDNA or gDNA derived from T cells, B-cell-depleted T cells, or PBMCs. Subjects who had been exposed to COVID-19, were actively infected with it, or had recovered from it provided the deeply sampled blood TCRbeta repertoires that made up the dataset. The repertoires were released in a freely available public database intended as a resource for research on the immune response to SARS-CoV-2. The samples were drawn from two sources: the first 160 participants of the ongoing ImmuneRACE study, and over 950 subjects contributed by 6 global collaborators. Nearly every sample came with metadata listing a de-identified subject ID, COVID-19 status, age in years and sex. Where available, HLA class I and class II types were taken from metadata supplied by the sample provider and were not determined by assay-based typing. The study at large found these results: Clinical and demographic metadata were provided uncurated, with the amount varying by source and participant.

This clone showed up just a few times. What this receptor recognizes is not known. No much larger clone exists at a distance of one base, and base qualities are not known. Whole blood was collected in K2EDTA tubes by collaborating institutions according to the institutions' own protocols. Collaborator samples were shipped for TCRbeta analysis as frozen whole blood, isolated PBMCs, or DNA extracted from either sample type. After removal of 5 bases from V and 4 bases from J, the junction retains 10 bases not matched to a gene. Measured from the cysteine to the phenylalanine, the CDR3 is 15 residues long. Of all the DNA, just the CDR3 is kept, 45 bases in frame from base 1. For CDR1 and CDR2, the germline V gene lists SGHAT and FQNNGV. TCRbeta CDR3 regions were amplified from genomic DNA using the immunoSEQ Assay, a bias-controlled multiplex PCR. On the authors' methods: Within the assay, amplification of reference gene primers was used to estimate how many nucleated cells each sample contained. To quantify the absolute abundance of each unique TCRbeta CDR3 rearrangement, sequence reads were collapsed and filtered. For each sample, productive Simpson clonality was calculated as the square root of Simpson's diversity index across productive rearrangements. This immuneACCESS table, as held by TCRdb, lists in-frame sequences with V and J called but not all clones. Of the missing ones, under half trace to an unresolved V gene in checked studies; the others have no known cause. The V and J calls and clone size were taken over from that table, and D and trimming were inferred from the DNA. The sample table shows under 350,000 clones, and approximately 90% are seen once. The ten largest account for approximately 4.6% of the sample.

This sequence was found in a man aged 35 to 55 with acute or convalescent COVID-19. The sample taken for sequencing was peripheral blood. The V and J segments used are TRBV11-2 and TRBJ1-2, with 7 middle bases fitting TRBD1. CDR3 protein: CASSPPDRAFYGYTF. The nucleotides are TGTGCCAGCAGCCCCCCCGACAGGGCGTTCTATGGCTACACCTTC.